This T cell receptor beta chain emerged from a study of blood T cell repertoires in COVID-19. The germline V gene has CDR1 SGHTA and CDR2 FQGTGA. The CDR3 covers 17 residues. V gave up 7 bases and J gave up 5 bases; unmatched junction bases: 16. This table comes from immunoSEQ multiplex PCR, and its TCRdb copy is limited to in-frame clones, with some not included. The table includes under 90,000 clones, about 80% detected once. This chain links TRBV7-3 with TRBJ2-3, with 9 nucleotides matching TRBD2. Sequencing was performed on peripheral blood. The sequence was obtained from a man aged 50 to 59 with active or convalescent COVID-19. The chain's CDR3 is CASTAWALRGGEDTQYF. CDR3 nucleotides: TGTGCCAGCACCGCTTGGGCCTTGCGGGGGGGTGAAGATACGCAGTATTTT.